Listed below are T cell receptor beta chains from one sample, sequenced in a study of T cells in Graves' hyperthyroidism and ophthalmopathy. A single record per CDR3 protein comes from TCRdb applying MiXCR to the multiplex PCR reads. The sample holds 600,000 or so distinct CDR3 sequences, roughly 14% seen once. The specimen sequenced was blood. The receptors come from a woman between 50 and 59 years old with Graves' ophthalmopathy. Both conserved end residues are part of each CDR3. The order of the fields is V gene, J gene, D gene, clone size, CDR3 protein, CDR3 DNA. D genes are given only for firm matches. Part of the rows lack a size; the others show once, few, many or a class for expanded clones.

v_call: TRBV18; j_call: TRBJ2-7; d_call: TRBD2; clone_size: many; cdr3_aa: CASSPAGGLSYEQYF; cdr3_nt: TGTGCCAGCTCACCCGCGGGAGGTCTATCCTACGAGCAGTACTTC
v_call: TRBV5-1; j_call: TRBJ2-1; d_call: .; clone_size: .; cdr3_aa: CASSTDVSGNEQFF; cdr3_nt: TGCGCCAGCAGCACGGATGTGTCGGGCAATGAGCAGTTCTTC
v_call: TRBV28; j_call: TRBJ2-2; d_call: TRBD2; clone_size: few; cdr3_aa: CASLGTSGLVRNTGELFF; cdr3_nt: TGTGCCAGCCTCGGGACTAGCGGATTAGTACGGAACACCGGGGAGCTGTTTTTT
v_call: TRBV19; j_call: TRBJ2-5; d_call: TRBD2; clone_size: .; cdr3_aa: CASNHGGREETQYF; cdr3_nt: TGTGCCAGTAATCATGGCGGGAGGGAAGAGACCCAGTACTTC
v_call: TRBV7-9; j_call: TRBJ2-1; d_call: TRBD1; clone_size: many; cdr3_aa: CASSLGTGSLNNEQFF; cdr3_nt: TGTGCCAGCAGCCTAGGGACAGGAAGCTTGAACAATGAGCAGTTCTTC
v_call: TRBV11-1; j_call: TRBJ2-3; d_call: TRBD2; clone_size: once; cdr3_aa: CASSGRTSGTFTDTQYF; cdr3_nt: TGTGCCAGCAGCGGCAGGACTAGCGGAACCTTCACAGATACGCAGTATTTT
v_call: TRBV5-1; j_call: TRBJ2-2; d_call: TRBD1; clone_size: many; cdr3_aa: CASSLRQGRNTGELFF; cdr3_nt: TGCGCCAGCAGCTTACGACAGGGACGCAACACCGGGGAGCTGTTTTTT
v_call: TRBV7-2; j_call: TRBJ2-3; d_call: TRBD1; clone_size: few; cdr3_aa: CASSVSGGYRTDTQYF; cdr3_nt: TGTGCCAGCAGCGTTTCAGGGGGCTATCGCACAGATACGCAGTATTTT
v_call: TRBV29-1; j_call: TRBJ1-4; d_call: TRBD1; clone_size: .; cdr3_aa: CSVDTGQGTNEKLFF; cdr3_nt: TGCAGCGTTGACACTGGACAGGGAACTAATGAAAAACTGTTTTTT
v_call: TRBV7-9; j_call: TRBJ2-7; d_call: TRBD1; clone_size: many; cdr3_aa: CASSATGTGSYEQYF; cdr3_nt: TGTGCCAGCAGCGCCACCGGGACAGGGTCCTACGAGCAGTACTTC
v_call: TRBV5-1; j_call: TRBJ2-4; d_call: .; clone_size: once; cdr3_aa: CASSLVSRGKNIQYF; cdr3_nt: TGCGCCAGCAGCTTGGTTTCGCGGGGTAAAAACATTCAGTACTTC
v_call: TRBV30; j_call: TRBJ1-4; d_call: .; clone_size: many; cdr3_aa: CAWSVRQGELFF; cdr3_nt: TGTGCCTGGAGTGTAAGGCAGGGTGAACTGTTTTTT
v_call: TRBV5-4; j_call: TRBJ1-3; d_call: TRBD1; clone_size: .; cdr3_aa: CASTRSGGSGNTIYF; cdr3_nt: TGTGCCAGCACGAGATCAGGGGGCTCTGGAAACACCATATATTTT
v_call: TRBV6-1; j_call: TRBJ1-5; d_call: .; clone_size: many; cdr3_aa: CASSKTGTPEGQPQHF; cdr3_nt: TGTGCCAGCAGTAAAACCGGGACACCGGAGGGACAGCCCCAGCATTTT
v_call: TRBV29-1; j_call: TRBJ2-5; d_call: TRBD2; clone_size: few; cdr3_aa: CSVDGSGLAGRAETQYF; cdr3_nt: TGCAGCGTTGATGGTTCGGGACTAGCGGGACGAGCGGAGACCCAGTACTTC
v_call: TRBV7-2; j_call: TRBJ2-7; d_call: .; clone_size: many; cdr3_aa: CASSLAHPRFGYEQYF; cdr3_nt: TGTGCCAGCAGCTTAGCGCATCCCAGATTTGGCTACGAGCAGTACTTC
v_call: TRBV25-1; j_call: TRBJ1-5; d_call: .; clone_size: .; cdr3_aa: CASSESGKGGDQPQHF; cdr3_nt: TGTGCCAGCAGTGAATCGGGTAAGGGTGGCGACCAGCCCCAGCATTTT
v_call: TRBV5-1; j_call: TRBJ2-1; d_call: TRBD2; clone_size: many; cdr3_aa: CASSHPGTNSYNEQFF; cdr3_nt: TGCGCCAGCAGCCATCCCGGGACTAACTCCTACAATGAGCAGTTCTTC
v_call: TRBV11-2; j_call: TRBJ2-7; d_call: .; clone_size: many; cdr3_aa: CASSGLTTYEQYF; cdr3_nt: TGTGCCAGCAGCGGTCTTACCACCTACGAGCAGTACTTC
v_call: TRBV6-2/TRBV6-3; j_call: TRBJ1-1; d_call: .; clone_size: many; cdr3_aa: CASSNPPHTEAFF; cdr3_nt: TGTGCCAGCAGTAACCCCCCTCACACTGAAGCTTTCTTT
v_call: TRBV7-3; j_call: TRBJ2-3; d_call: TRBD2; clone_size: many; cdr3_aa: CASSTTSRSTDTQYF; cdr3_nt: TGTGCCAGCAGCACGACTAGCAGAAGCACAGATACGCAGTATTTT
v_call: TRBV18; j_call: TRBJ2-1; d_call: .; clone_size: many; cdr3_aa: CASSPRIDGTPNEQFF; cdr3_nt: TGTGCCAGCTCACCGCGGATCGACGGGACTCCGAATGAGCAGTTCTTC
v_call: TRBV6-2/TRBV6-3; j_call: TRBJ1-1; d_call: .; clone_size: many; cdr3_aa: CASTQGEVTEAFF; cdr3_nt: TGTGCCAGCACTCAAGGGGAGGTCACTGAAGCTTTCTTT
v_call: TRBV19; j_call: TRBJ2-3; d_call: .; clone_size: .; cdr3_aa: CASSIGPSLVADTQYF; cdr3_nt: TGTGCCAGTAGTATAGGTCCCTCACTAGTGGCGGATACGCAGTATTTT
v_call: TRBV18; j_call: TRBJ2-7; d_call: TRBD2; clone_size: many; cdr3_aa: CASSPSLAGGPYEQYF; cdr3_nt: TGTGCCAGCTCACCAAGTCTAGCGGGAGGTCCCTACGAGCAGTACTTC
v_call: TRBV6-1; j_call: TRBJ1-1; d_call: TRBD1; clone_size: many; cdr3_aa: CASRPDRGRLMNTEAFF; cdr3_nt: TGTGCCAGCAGACCCGACAGGGGAAGACTCATGAACACTGAAGCTTTCTTT
v_call: TRBV7-2; j_call: TRBJ2-2; d_call: .; clone_size: .; cdr3_aa: CASSPRGPTNTGELFF; cdr3_nt: TGTGCCAGCAGCCCCAGGGGCCCAACGAACACCGGGGAGCTGTTTTTT
v_call: TRBV7-9; j_call: TRBJ1-5; d_call: TRBD1; clone_size: .; cdr3_aa: CAPPQGEDSNQPQHF; cdr3_nt: TGTGCCCCTCCACAGGGGGAGGACAGCAATCAGCCCCAGCATTTT
v_call: TRBV24-1; j_call: TRBJ2-2; d_call: .; clone_size: .; cdr3_aa: CATSDPTQSFTGELFF; cdr3_nt: TGTGCCACCAGTGACCCTACTCAAAGTTTCACCGGGGAGCTGTTTTTT
v_call: TRBV27; j_call: TRBJ2-1; d_call: TRBD2; clone_size: many; cdr3_aa: CASSTRVRSGMGNEQFF; cdr3_nt: TGTGCCAGCAGTACCCGAGTAAGAAGCGGGATGGGTAATGAGCAGTTCTTC
v_call: TRBV12-3/TRBV12-4; j_call: TRBJ2-3; d_call: .; clone_size: .; cdr3_aa: CASSALQTDTQYF; cdr3_nt: TGTGCCAGCAGTGCCCTCCAGACAGATACGCAGTATTTT
v_call: TRBV2; j_call: TRBJ2-7; d_call: TRBD1; clone_size: many; cdr3_aa: CASRPGQITYEQYF; cdr3_nt: TGTGCCAGCAGGCCGGGACAGATTACCTACGAGCAGTACTTC
v_call: TRBV20-1; j_call: TRBJ1-2; d_call: .; clone_size: many; cdr3_aa: CSARDHRNYGYTF; cdr3_nt: TGCAGTGCTAGAGATCACAGGAACTATGGCTACACCTTC
v_call: TRBV7-3; j_call: TRBJ2-2; d_call: .; clone_size: many; cdr3_aa: CASSFSNTGELFF; cdr3_nt: TGTGCCAGCAGTTTCTCCAACACCGGGGAGCTGTTTTTT
v_call: TRBV11-2; j_call: TRBJ2-7; d_call: .; clone_size: .; cdr3_aa: CANSVKTRLQGHSYEQYF; cdr3_nt: TGTGCCAACAGCGTAAAAACCCGTCTCCAGGGCCACTCCTACGAGCAGTACTTC
v_call: TRBV7-6; j_call: TRBJ1-2; d_call: .; clone_size: few; cdr3_aa: CASSINRDAVHGYTF; cdr3_nt: TGTGCCAGCAGCATTAACCGGGACGCAGTCCATGGCTACACCTTC
v_call: TRBV11-2; j_call: TRBJ2-1; d_call: TRBD2; clone_size: .; cdr3_aa: CASSSTSGGYNEQFF; cdr3_nt: TGTGCCAGCAGCTCGACTAGCGGGGGTTACAATGAGCAGTTCTTC
v_call: TRBV5-1; j_call: TRBJ2-3; d_call: TRBD2; clone_size: many; cdr3_aa: CASRDGLAGHTQYF; cdr3_nt: TGCGCCAGCAGGGACGGACTAGCGGGACATACGCAGTATTTT
v_call: TRBV27; j_call: TRBJ2-7; d_call: TRBD2; clone_size: few; cdr3_aa: CASSLSGMSYEQYF; cdr3_nt: TGTGCCAGCAGTTTAAGCGGGATGTCCTACGAGCAGTACTTC
v_call: TRBV2; j_call: TRBJ2-7; d_call: .; clone_size: .; cdr3_aa: CASSLGGAGTTYEQYF; cdr3_nt: TGTGCCAGCAGCTTGGGTGGGGCGGGTACTACCTACGAGCAGTACTTC
v_call: TRBV3-2; j_call: TRBJ2-3; d_call: .; clone_size: many; cdr3_aa: CASSRGLAVDTQYF; cdr3_nt: TGTGCCAGCAGCCGGGGACTAGCGGTAGATACGCAGTATTTT
v_call: TRBV28; j_call: TRBJ2-4; d_call: TRBD1; clone_size: few; cdr3_aa: CASSLMRDRVTKNIQYF; cdr3_nt: TGTGCCAGCAGCTTAATGAGGGACAGGGTGACCAAAAACATTCAGTACTTC
v_call: TRBV20-1; j_call: TRBJ2-7; d_call: .; clone_size: many; cdr3_aa: CSARGSKTLYEQYF; cdr3_nt: TGCAGTGCTAGAGGCTCAAAGACCCTCTACGAGCAGTACTTC
v_call: TRBV20-1; j_call: TRBJ2-5; d_call: .; clone_size: few; cdr3_aa: CSARDGGPAAENF; cdr3_nt: TGCAGTGCTAGAGACGGAGGACCTGCGGCAGAAAACTTC
v_call: TRBV28; j_call: TRBJ1-3; d_call: TRBD1; clone_size: many; cdr3_aa: CASSSTGGSGNTIYF; cdr3_nt: TGTGCCAGCAGTTCTACAGGGGGCTCTGGAAACACCATATATTTT
v_call: TRBV30; j_call: TRBJ2-7; d_call: .; clone_size: few; cdr3_aa: CAWGSSYEQYF; cdr3_nt: TGTGCCTGGGGGAGCTCCTACGAGCAGTACTTC
v_call: TRBV5-1; j_call: TRBJ1-6; d_call: .; clone_size: .; cdr3_aa: CASSFRPSGNSPLHF; cdr3_nt: TGTGCCAGCAGCTTTAGACCCTCTGGTAATTCACCCCTCCACTTT
v_call: TRBV28; j_call: TRBJ2-7; d_call: TRBD1; clone_size: many; cdr3_aa: CASSSALGTGREQYF; cdr3_nt: TGTGCCAGCAGTTCCGCACTAGGGACAGGGAGGGAGCAGTACTTC
v_call: TRBV28; j_call: TRBJ2-1; d_call: TRBD2; clone_size: few; cdr3_aa: CASSSQLAGLYNEQFF; cdr3_nt: TGTGCCAGCAGTTCCCAACTAGCGGGGTTATACAATGAGCAGTTCTTC
v_call: TRBV9; j_call: TRBJ2-7; d_call: TRBD2; clone_size: many; cdr3_aa: CASSVTSGMVYEQYF; cdr3_nt: TGTGCCAGCAGCGTAACTAGCGGGATGGTTTACGAGCAGTACTTC
v_call: TRBV6-1; j_call: TRBJ2-4; d_call: TRBD1; clone_size: few; cdr3_aa: CASRRQGTIAKNIQYF; cdr3_nt: TGTGCCAGCAGGCGACAGGGGACAATAGCCAAAAACATTCAGTACTTC
v_call: TRBV18; j_call: TRBJ2-7; d_call: .; clone_size: many; cdr3_aa: CASSPPRTFDEQYF; cdr3_nt: TGTGCCAGCTCACCACCCCGGACGTTCGACGAGCAGTACTTC
v_call: TRBV7-9; j_call: TRBJ2-5; d_call: TRBD2; clone_size: many; cdr3_aa: CAGGLGETQYF; cdr3_nt: TGTGCCGGAGGACTAGGGGAGACCCAGTACTTC
v_call: TRBV2; j_call: TRBJ2-7; d_call: .; clone_size: many; cdr3_aa: CASSRDSYTYEQYF; cdr3_nt: TGTGCCAGCAGTAGGGACTCTTATACCTACGAGCAGTACTTC
v_call: TRBV14; j_call: TRBJ2-3; d_call: .; clone_size: many; cdr3_aa: CASSQDFGLITDTQYF; cdr3_nt: TGTGCCAGCAGCCAAGACTTCGGGCTCATCACAGATACGCAGTATTTT
v_call: TRBV6-2/TRBV6-3; j_call: TRBJ2-2; d_call: TRBD2; clone_size: many; cdr3_aa: CASNLAGTGELFF; cdr3_nt: TGTGCCAGCAATTTAGCGGGAACCGGGGAGCTGTTTTTT
v_call: TRBV28; j_call: TRBJ2-7; d_call: TRBD1; clone_size: few; cdr3_aa: CASRLDRAYEQYF; cdr3_nt: TGTGCCAGCAGACTGGACAGGGCCTACGAGCAGTACTTC
v_call: TRBV9; j_call: TRBJ2-3; d_call: .; clone_size: few; cdr3_aa: CASSVGQGGGTTDTQYF; cdr3_nt: TGTGCCAGCAGCGTAGGGCAGGGTGGCGGTACCACAGATACGCAGTATTTT